The clone carrying this T cell receptor beta chain has ten or more counts. The antigen remains unidentified. These data come from a study of identical twins. The CDR3 spans 12 residues. Trimming took 3 bases from V and 1 from J, leaving 3 bases between them. Template switching added a universal primer site, and cDNA bore unique molecular identifiers. TCRdb redid the calling of the 5' RACE reads with MiXCR, one entry per CDR3 protein. The data contain under 400,000 distinct CDR3 sequences, roughly 10% of them singletons. Points from the study as a whole: The more abundant beta clonotypes in cord blood had fewer insertions, and memory repertoires did not show this.

The sequenced sample consisted of naive T cells sorted from blood. This receptor was obtained from a woman in her forties or fifties in good health. The chain uses TRBV12-3 or TRBV12-4 and TRBJ1-1; no definite D call. The CDR3 reads CASSFGNTEAFF. In DNA, the CDR3 is TGTGCCAGCAGTTTCGGGAACACTGAAGCTTTCTTT.